The subject of this entry is one T cell receptor (beta chain). Its target antigen remains unknown. No quality values exist for individual bases; no much larger clone is one base distant. Whole blood was collected in K2EDTA tubes by collaborating institutions according to the institutions' own protocols. Collaborator samples were shipped for TCRbeta analysis as frozen whole blood, isolated PBMCs, or DNA extracted from either sample type. TCRbeta CDR3 regions were amplified from genomic DNA using the immunoSEQ Assay, a bias-controlled multiplex PCR. On the study's bioinformatics: Within the assay, amplification of reference gene primers was used to estimate how many nucleated cells each sample contained. Sequence reads were collapsed and filtered to measure the absolute abundance of every unique TCRbeta CDR3 rearrangement. For each sample, productive Simpson clonality was calculated as the square root of Simpson's diversity index over productive rearrangements. The immuneACCESS repertoire file appears here via TCRdb, limited to in-frame rearrangements. These files lack a portion of the clones; in checked studies, under half of the deficit traces to unresolved V genes, and the cause of the others is not known. V and J calls and clone size come straight from that table; D and trimming were deduced from the DNA. The sample includes some 260,000 clones, with over 75% observed a single time. The top ten clonotypes cover over 0.55% of the sample.

The data belong to a study of blood T cell repertoires in COVID-19 (dated by TCRdb to about 2020). About the full investigation: The collaborator samples originated in the United States, Italy and Spain and spanned the acute and convalescent phases of COVID-19. Samples were obtained from the ongoing ImmuneRACE study (first 160 participants) and from over 1,000 subjects provided by 6 global collaborators. Deeply sampled blood TCRbeta repertoires from subjects exposed to, actively infected with, or recovered from COVID-19 were included in the dataset. A freely available public database, intended as a resource for researchers studying the immune response to SARS-CoV-2, is where the repertoires were released. Where available, HLA class I and class II types were obtained from metadata supplied by the sample provider rather than from assay-based typing. The material from the prospective study consisted of cDNA or gDNA derived from T cells, B-cell-depleted T cells, or PBMCs. The sample metadata nearly always contained a de-identified subject ID, COVID-19 status, age in years and sex.

Summary of the overall study and its limitations: The quantity of clinical and demographic metadata differed by source and by participant and was supplied without curation.

CDR1 and CDR2, per the germline V gene (reference sequence), are SGHNT and YYREEE. Spanning cysteine to phenylalanine, the CDR3 consists of 13 amino acids. Only the CDR3 region is kept as DNA, spanning 39 bases read in frame from base 1. Trimming costs V 4 bases and J 0 bases, and their ends lie 6 bases apart. Here the chain combines TRBV5-4 and TRBJ2-3; the D gene is unclear. The sequenced material came from peripheral blood. The source is a human donor in a cohort sampled during active COVID-19. The CDR3 here reads CASSTTSTDTQYF. The nucleotides read TGTGCCAGCAGCACGACTAGCACAGATACGCAGTATTTT. Where the CDR3 stops, the reference TRBV5-4 and TRBJ2-3 genes take over; the full variable domain is ETGVTQSPTHLIKTRGQQVTLRCSSQSGHNTVSWYQQALGQGPQFIFQYYREEENGRGNFPPRFSGLQFPNYSSELNVNALELDDSALYLCASSTTSTDTQYFGPGTRLTVL.